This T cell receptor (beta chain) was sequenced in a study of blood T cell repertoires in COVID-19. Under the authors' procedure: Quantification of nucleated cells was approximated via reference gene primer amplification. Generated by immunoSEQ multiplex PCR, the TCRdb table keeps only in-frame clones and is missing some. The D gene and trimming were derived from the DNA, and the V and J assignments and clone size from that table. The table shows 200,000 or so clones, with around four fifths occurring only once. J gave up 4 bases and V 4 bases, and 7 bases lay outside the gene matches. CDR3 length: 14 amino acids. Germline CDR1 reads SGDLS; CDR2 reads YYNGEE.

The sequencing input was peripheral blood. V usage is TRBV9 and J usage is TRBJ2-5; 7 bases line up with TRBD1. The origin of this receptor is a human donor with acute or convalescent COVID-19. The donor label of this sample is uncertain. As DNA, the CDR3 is TGTGCCAGCAGCCCAGACAGGGCCCGAGAGACCCAGTACTTC. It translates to CASSPDRARETQYF.